Below, 27 T cell receptor beta chains from the same sample are listed, as sequenced in a study of T-cell reconstitution after alpha-beta-depleted transplantation in children. Unique molecular identifiers were incorporated when the TCRbeta library was constructed. Using its own MiXCR run on the PCR reads, TCRdb lists one record per CDR3 protein. Here the sample spans around 490,000 distinct CDR3 sequences, over 10% being singletons. Specimen: PBMCs, mostly from graft donor cells, collected 180 days after TCRalphabeta/CD19-depleted stem cell transplant. The receptors shown here come from a female patient between 2 and 15 years old who had a stem cell transplant for aplastic anemia, so the T cells may come from the graft donor.

The chain employs TRBV12-3 or TRBV12-4 and TRBJ1-4; no firm D call. With 5 bases removed from V and 0 bases from J, the gap between germline ends came to 10 bases. The CDR3 is 15 amino acids. The CDR3 loop is CASSEVMATNEKLFF. The CDR3, as DNA: TGTGCCAGCAGTGAAGTCATGGCAACTAATGAAAAACTGTTTTTT.

The V and J genes are TRBV7-9 and TRBJ2-7; 12 bases match TRBD1. The CDR3 sequence is 16 residues long. Germline values: CDR1 SEHNR, CDR2 FQNEAQ (reference sequence). V dropped 3 bases and J dropped 4; count of bases not matched to a gene: 7. The CDR3 here is CASSFDPGQGAYEQYF. The CDR3 DNA reads TGTGCCAGCAGCTTCGATCCGGGACAGGGGGCGTACGAGCAGTACTTC.

The CDR3 protein is CASSLAGTGVYNEQFF. The CDR3, as DNA: TGTGCCAGCAGCTTAGCGGGGACAGGGGTATACAATGAGCAGTTCTTC. The chain employs TRBV7-2 and TRBJ2-1, with TRBD1 matching over 10 bases. The CDR3 covers 16 residues. The germline gives CDR1 SGHTA, CDR2 FQGNSA. V was clipped by 0 bases and J by 4 bases; unmatched bases: 3.

The chain is built from TRBV7-2 and TRBJ2-1; D is unclear. The CDR3 totals 14 residues. Per germline, CDR1 SGHTA and CDR2 FQGNSA. Trimming pared 3 bases from V and 7 bases from J, leaving 13 bases between. CDR3 in amino acids: CASSLDGIWNEQFF. In DNA form, the CDR3 reads TGTGCCAGCAGCTTGGACGGCATCTGGAATGAGCAGTTCTTC.

The table lists this clonotype with many counts. This chain links TRBV12-3 or TRBV12-4 with TRBJ1-6; the D gene is possibly TRBD1 (6 bases). CDR3 length: 14 amino acids. The V end lost 6 bases, the J end lost 4 bases, and 10 bases lay between the germline ends. In DNA, the CDR3 is TGTGCCAGCAGCCCTGGACAGTATAATTCACCCCTCCACTTT. It yields the protein CASSPGQYNSPLHF.

In this sample, this clonotype turned up many times. The chain links TRBV11-3 to TRBJ1-1, with 7 bases that match TRBD1. This CDR3 has 16 amino acids. Trimming removed 0 bases from V and 5 bases from J; junction bases left unmatched: 9. The germline V gene encodes CDR1 SGHNT and CDR2 YENEEA. The CDR3, as DNA: TGTGCCAGCAGCTTAGAGGCGGCACAGGGGTGGACTGAAGCTTTCTTT. This gives the protein CASSLEAAQGWTEAFF.

The gene calls are TRBV5-4 and TRBJ2-1; D gene unclear. There are 15 residues in the CDR3. The V gene lost 3 bases and the J gene lost 2 bases, with 12 bases spanning the gap. The germline V gene encodes CDR1 SGHNT and CDR2 YYREEE (reference sequence). The CDR3 region has the DNA TGTGCCAGCAGCTGGGAACCCATACCCTACAATGAGCAGTTCTTC. As protein: CASSWEPIPYNEQFF.

This clonotype was seen only a few times. The rearrangement uses TRBV6-2 or TRBV6-3 and TRBJ2-3; 10 bases are a match to TRBD2. CDR1 and CDR2 from the germline V gene are MNHEY and SVGEGT. The J segment lost 3 bases and the V segment lost 0 bases, leaving 3 bases of the junction unmatched. The CDR3 loop spans 16 amino acids. CDR3 in DNA: TGTGCCAGCAGTTACTCGAAGGGACTAGCGACAGATACGCAGTATTTT. Translation gives CASSYSKGLATDTQYF.

This clonotype was detected a few times. The chain has TRBV20-1 and TRBJ1-2; 8 bases fit TRBD1. CDR3 length equals 16 residues. Per the germline V gene, CDR1 is DFQATT and CDR2 is SNEGSKA (reference sequence). V shed 0 bases, J shed 4 bases, and the junction held 10 bases outside the gene matches. CDR3 bases: TGCAGTGCTAGAGATCCCCGGCGCAGGGGGCTCTATGGCTACACCTTC. This translates into CSARDPRRRGLYGYTF.

This clonotype appeared a few times. V and J are TRBV5-1 and TRBJ1-1, with a tentative D call TRBD1 (6 bases). Germline V gene lookup returns CDR1 SGHRS and CDR2 YFSETQ. V was shortened by 2 bases and J by 3 bases, with 11 bases between the two germline ends. There are 14 residues in the CDR3. The CDR3 sequence is CASSLGGGDTEAFF. DNA of the CDR3: TGCGCCAGCAGCTTAGGGGGAGGGGACACTGAAGCTTTCTTT. The full variable domain, with the rest looked up from reference TRBV5-1 and TRBJ1-1, is KAGVTQTPRYLIKTRGQQVTLSCSPISGHRSVSWYQQTPGQGLQFLFEYFSETQRNKGNFPGRFSGRQFSNSRSEMNVSTLELGDSALYLCASSLGGGDTEAFFGQGTRLTVV.

There are many counts of this clonotype. This chain links TRBV28 with TRBJ2-4, with D maybe TRBD2 (5 bases). Germline V CDR1 and CDR2: MDHEN, SYDVKM. The V end lost 6 bases, the J end lost 0 bases, and 12 bases lay between the germline ends. The CDR3 spans 15 residues. For the CDR3, the DNA is TGTGCCAGCAGAGCAGGTGGACTAGCCAAAAACATTCAGTACTTC. Its translation: CASRAGGLAKNIQYF.

This clonotype was counted between two and nine times. V gene TRBV5-1 combines with J gene TRBJ2-4; D is unresolved. V was pared by 1 base and J by 0 bases, with 14 bases between. Germline V CDR1 and CDR2: SGHRS, YFSETQ. The CDR3 length is 17 residues. The CDR3: CASSLPWPYIAKNIQYF. DNA for the CDR3: TGCGCCAGCAGCTTGCCATGGCCCTACATAGCCAAAAACATTCAGTACTTC.

V is TRBV6-2 or TRBV6-3 and J is TRBJ2-7, with TRBD2 matching 10 bases. V gave up 5 bases and J gave up 2 bases; unmatched junction bases: 6. The CDR3 has 15 amino acids. Germline V gives CDR1 MNHEY, CDR2 SVGEGT. The CDR3 sequence is CASSPLAGATYEQYF. CDR3 in DNA: TGTGCCAGCAGTCCCCTAGCGGGAGCCACCTACGAGCAGTACTTC.

This clonotype was detected ten times or more. V gene TRBV10-3 combines with J gene TRBJ1-1; 9 positions match TRBD1. The junction had 4 bases not matched to a gene; V was cut back by 8 bases and J by 0 bases. The germline gives CDR1 ENHRY, CDR2 SYGVKD. CDR3 length equals 14 residues. The CDR3: CAIGRDRVNTEAFF. In nucleotides, the CDR3 is TGTGCCATCGGTAGGGACAGGGTGAACACTGAAGCTTTCTTT.

This clonotype was seen ten or more times. V and J are TRBV9 and TRBJ2-2; TRBD1 matches 7 bases. CDR1 is SGDLS, CDR2 YYNGEE, per germline. The trim removed 2 bases at V and 0 bases at J, leaving 1 base unmatched. This CDR3 is 15 amino acids long. In DNA form, the CDR3 reads TGTGCCAGCAGCGTGGGGACAGCGAACACCGGGGAGCTGTTTTTT. Translation: CASSVGTANTGELFF.

This clonotype was seen many times. The V call is TRBV12-3 or TRBV12-4, the J call TRBJ1-1, with 8 bases fitting TRBD1. V trimming: 6 bases; J trimming: 4 bases; junction bases outside the gene matches: 7. The CDR3 is made up of 14 amino acids. The CDR3 region is CASSSRGQGTEAFF. For the CDR3, the DNA is TGTGCCAGCAGCTCCCGTGGACAGGGCACTGAAGCTTTCTTT.

This clonotype has a handful of counts. J is TRBJ2-4 and V is TRBV4-3; a possible D gene is TRBD1 (6 bases). Germline assignment: CDR1 LGHNA and CDR2 YSLEER. V lost 4 bases, J lost 9 bases, and 13 bases lay in between. The CDR3 contains 13 residues. The CDR3 bases are TGCGCCAGCAGCCCCAGAGAAGGGGGCATTCAGTACTTC. Protein sequence: CASSPREGGIQYF.

In this sample, this clonotype turned up a few times. This chain joins TRBV27 and TRBJ2-1, with 12 nucleotides matching TRBD2. The CDR3 runs to 18 residues. V dropped 1 base and J dropped 4; count of bases not matched to a gene: 8. CDR1 and CDR2 (germline): MNHEY, SMNVEV (reference sequence). CDR3 nucleotide sequence: TGTGCCAGCAGTTTATTAGGTCGGACTAGCGGGGTTTACAATGAGCAGTTCTTC. Amino acid sequence: CASSLLGRTSGVYNEQFF.

The V gene is TRBV11-2, the J gene TRBJ1-1; D gene unclear. The germline V gene encodes CDR1 SGHAT and CDR2 FQNNGV. The CDR3 is 13 residues long. V was clipped by 1 base and J by 8 bases, with 11 bases between them. CDR3 DNA: TGTGCCAGCAGCTTAGTTCTTAACAGAGAAGCTTTCTTT. Translated: CASSLVLNREAFF. Using reference TRBV11-2 and TRBJ1-1 for the parts outside the CDR3, the full variable domain is EAGVAQSPRYKIIEKRQSVAFWCNPISGHATLYWYQQILGQGPKLLIQFQNNGVVDDSQLPKDRFSAERLKGVDSTLKIQPAKLEDSAVYLCASSLVLNREAFFGQGTRLTVV.

Only a few counts were recorded for this clonotype. The gene calls are TRBV4-3 and TRBJ2-1; TRBD2 is a possible D gene (6 bases). The CDR3 is made up of 19 amino acids. Germline V gene data show CDR1 as LGHNA and CDR2 as YSLEER. Trimming removed 1 base at V and 0 bases at J, with 19 bases between. The chain's CDR3 is CASSQVGIRAGHSYNEQFF. Here the CDR3 DNA reads TGCGCCAGCAGCCAAGTTGGTATTCGAGCGGGCCACTCCTACAATGAGCAGTTCTTC.

The V gene is TRBV6-1, the J gene TRBJ1-1; 7 bases are shared with TRBD1. Unmatched junction bases numbered 11, after V lost 6 bases and J lost 10 bases. This CDR3 is 13 amino acids long. The germline V gene has CDR1 MNHNS and CDR2 SASEGT. CDR3 nucleotides: TGTGCCAGCAGACAACAGGGGCCCGCTGGAGCTTTCTTT. Amino acids: CASRQQGPAGAFF.

V is TRBV28 and J is TRBJ1-3, with 8 positions matching TRBD1. Germline values: CDR1 MDHEN, CDR2 SYDVKM. V lost 5 bases and J lost 2; bases outside the gene matches: 8. This CDR3 comprises 16 residues. The CDR3 DNA sequence: TGTGCCAGCAGTCCCGAAATCAGGGGGCCTGGAAACACCATATATTTT. Translating it yields CASSPEIRGPGNTIYF.

This clonotype appeared many times. The chain carries TRBV20-1 and TRBJ2-5, with TRBD2 identical over 8 bases. Germline-derived CDR1 and CDR2 are DFQATT and SNEGSKA (reference sequence). The CDR3 totals 13 residues. With 5 bases clipped from V and 4 bases from J, the junction kept 6 bases outside the gene matches. CDR3 in DNA: TGCAGTGCTCGGCCGGGACTAGTAGAGACCCAGTACTTC. This sequence encodes CSARPGLVETQYF.

This clonotype was seen repeatedly, ten times or more. The gene calls are TRBV29-1 and TRBJ2-5, with no clear D. With 3 bases removed from V and 0 bases from J, the gap between germline ends came to 5 bases. The germline V gene encodes CDR1 SQVTM and CDR2 ANQGSEA. The CDR3 has 12 residues. CDR3 loop: CSVEGNQETQYF. As DNA, the CDR3 is TGCAGCGTTGAGGGTAACCAAGAGACCCAGTACTTC.

Comment on this clonotype: This could be a read error, since a much larger clone is one nucleotide away. The V and J genes are TRBV27 and TRBJ2-1; 7 bases fit TRBD2. CDR3 length: 15 amino acids. Germline lookup yields CDR1 MNHEY and CDR2 SMNVEV (reference sequence). The CDR3: CASSRGLGSYNDQFF. In DNA form, the CDR3 reads TGTGCCAGCAGCCGTGGACTAGGTTCCTACAATGACCAGTTCTTC.

The chain joins TRBV20-1 to TRBJ2-1; D unclear. Germline CDR1 is DFQATT and CDR2 is SNEGSKA (reference sequence). The CDR3 totals 12 residues. Between the trimmed V and J ends, which lost 6 bases and 8 bases, there was a span of 14 bases. This CDR3 reads CSAYAPGDEQFF. The CDR3 DNA sequence: TGCAGTGCCTACGCCCCAGGAGATGAGCAGTTCTTC.

The sample holds a few counts of this clonotype. This chain joins TRBV21-1 and TRBJ2-7; the table gives TRBD1 as D, unverified against the DNA. TRBV21-1 represents a pseudogene. The CDR3 is 16 amino acids. As DNA, the CDR3 is TGTGCCAGCAGCAAACCTCCGGGACAGGGGTCCTACGAGCAGTACGTC. Translated, it gives CASSKPPGQGSYEQYV.